This entry features one T cell receptor beta chain sequence. The antigen remains undetermined. Trimming shortened V by 2 bases and J by 2 bases, and 12 bases separated the two germline ends. In germline, CDR1 is GTSNPN, CDR2 SVGIG (reference sequence). The CDR3 runs 15 residues. Primers for the PCR totalled 60 Vbeta and 13 Jbeta. Profiling relied on immunoSEQ multiplex PCR, and the TCRdb table lists in-frame clones only, not all of them. The sample includes 150,000 or so clones, about 80% of them seen just once. This record comes from a study of cytomegalovirus exposure and HLA in healthy donors. Study observations and caveats: The study reported that TCR beta sequences accurately predicted HLA-A and HLA-B alleles in most subjects. Fewer N-insertions than the approximately 680-donor mean were reportedly shown by an Asian-associated ancestry cluster in a later analysis. There were a few CMV-associated chains whose specificity for CMV antigens was confirmed in vitro. With later analysis, a missense DCLRE1C variant became linked to TCR beta V- and J-gene trimming.

The sequence came from a middle-aged man in good health and CMV-seropositive. The rearrangement joins TRBV30 to TRBJ2-2, with unresolved D. Material for sequencing was PBMCs. The CDR3 spells CAWSSLGGNTGELFF. Written as DNA, the CDR3 is TGTGCCTGGAGTTCGTTAGGCGGAAACACCGGGGAGCTGTTTTTT. Drawing the rest from reference TRBV30 and TRBJ2-2, the complete variable domain is SQTIHQWPATLVQPVGSPLSLECTVEGTSNPNLYWYRQAAGRGLQLLFYSVGIGQISSEVPQNLSASRPQDRQFILSSKKLLLSDSGFYLCAWSSLGGNTGELFFGEGSRLTVL.